These 30 T cell receptor beta chains came from one sample sequenced in a study of shared clonotypes between healthy human individuals. Profiled with immunoSEQ multiplex PCR; TCRdb holds only in-frame clones, not every one. Of fewer than 550,000 clones in the sample, roughly 85% were seen once. Sequencing was carried out using PBMCs. The receptor set was obtained from a woman aged 40-49 years in good health. Some clones in this sample may be carry-over from other donors' samples.

J is TRBJ2-1 and V is TRBV30, with 7 bases aligning to TRBD2. V shed 2 bases and J 2 bases; nucleotides not matched to a gene: 15. The germline V gene has CDR1 GTSNPN and CDR2 SVGIG (reference sequence). The CDR3 has 18 residues. The CDR3 DNA reads TGTGCCTGGAGTCAGGGCCGCCTAGCGGAGGGACCCTACAATGAGCAGTTCTTC. Translating gives CAWSQGRLAEGPYNEQFF. Using reference TRBV30 and TRBJ2-1 for the parts outside the CDR3, the full variable domain is SQTIHQWPATLVQPVGSPLSLECTVEGTSNPNLYWYRQAAGRGLQLLFYSVGIGQISSEVPQNLSASRPQDRQFILSSKKLLLSDSGFYLCAWSQGRLAEGPYNEQFFGPGTRLTVL.

Remarks on this clone: Other DNA sequences in the same sample also yield this CDR3. The chain is built from TRBV7-3 and TRBJ1-5, with D uncertain. V lost 2 bases and J 0 bases, leaving 2 bases between the germline ends. Per the germline V gene, CDR1 is SGHTA and CDR2 is FQGTGA. The CDR3 runs to 13 residues. The CDR3 is CASSLDSNQPQHF. The CDR3 region has the DNA TGTGCCAGCAGCTTAGATAGCAATCAGCCCCAGCATTTT.

V is TRBV7-9 and J is TRBJ1-1, with 12 bases aligning to TRBD1. Germline CDR1 is SEHNR and CDR2 is FQNEAQ (reference sequence). The CDR3 totals 15 residues. Trimming took 6 bases from V and 1 from J; bases not matched to a gene: 3. The CDR3 reads CASRGTGGWNTEAFF. CDR3 sequence (DNA): TGTGCCAGCAGGGGGACAGGGGGCTGGAACACTGAAGCTTTCTTT.

The chain joins TRBV27 to TRBJ2-3; D gene ambiguous. Trimming pared 1 base from V and 2 bases from J, leaving 13 bases between. Germline loops: CDR1 MNHEY, CDR2 SMNVEV (reference sequence). The CDR3 sequence is 16 residues long. The CDR3 DNA reads TGTGCCAGCAGTTTATATTTTCCCACGTCCACAGATACGCAGTATTTT. Protein sequence: CASSLYFPTSTDTQYF.

This sequence joins TRBV29-1 and TRBJ2-2, with 9 bases aligning to TRBD1. The V and J ends lost 3 bases and 1 base, in that order; junction bases with no gene match: 6. Germline V gene data show CDR1 as SQVTM and CDR2 as ANQGSEA. The CDR3 consists of 16 residues. The CDR3 coding sequence is TGCAGCGTTGAGCTACAGGGGGCCGTGAACACCGGGGAGCTGTTTTTT. It is translated as CSVELQGAVNTGELFF.

This clone has just a few counts. Mismatch with germline at one junction end may stem from a read error. The chain links TRBV2 to TRBJ2-7; 7 bases are a match to TRBD2. This CDR3 has 14 amino acids. Germline lookup yields CDR1 SNHLY and CDR2 FYNNEI. The CDR3 sequence: CASNDLAASYEQCF. CDR3 coding DNA: TGTGCCAGCAACGACCTAGCGGCCTCCTACGAGCAGTGCTTC.

This clone was observed a single time. The J gene is TRBJ2-5, the V gene TRBV10-2; 7 nucleotides match TRBD2. Germline CDR1 is WSHSY and CDR2 is SAAADI. The junction had 12 bases not matched to a gene; V was cut back by 6 bases and J by 5 bases. The CDR3 extends over 15 amino acids. CDR3 residues: CASRRGILIQETQYF. CDR3 nucleotide sequence: TGCGCCAGCAGGCGGGGGATCCTTATCCAGGAGACCCAGTACTTC.

This clone came up once. V and J are TRBV30 and TRBJ2-1; D unresolved. This CDR3 spans 14 amino acids. Trimming stripped 5 bases from V and 0 bases from J, with 11 bases between. CDR1 and CDR2 from the germline V gene are GTSNPN and SVGIG (reference sequence). In DNA, the CDR3 is TGTGCCTGGGCCGACTCGAGCTCCTACAATGAGCAGTTCTTC. This encodes CAWADSSSYNEQFF.

This chain links TRBV21-1 with TRBJ2-2; the listed D gene, TRBD2, was not tested against the DNA. TRBV21-1 has pseudogene status. This CDR3 comprises 14 residues. The CDR3 sequence is CASSKLRNTGELFF. The DNA for the CDR3 is TGTGCCAGCAGCAAGCTGCGGAACACCGGGGAGCTGTTTTTT.

This clone was seen ten or more times. The V gene is TRBV27, the J gene TRBJ2-7; TRBD2 is a possible D gene (5 bases). Germline CDR1 MNHEY, CDR2 SMNVEV (reference sequence). V was cut by 5 bases and J by 2 bases, with 16 bases left in between. CDR3 length: 15 amino acids. The CDR3 sequence is CASSTWERYTYEQYF. In DNA form, the CDR3 reads TGTGCCAGCAGTACCTGGGAGCGTTATACCTACGAGCAGTACTTC.

Many counts were recorded for this clone. The chain links TRBV7-2 to TRBJ2-7; 11 bases fit TRBD2. The germline CDR1 and CDR2 sequences are SGHTA and FQGNSA. The ends lost 0 bases at V and 2 bases at J; junction bases unmatched: 9. The CDR3 runs to 18 residues. CDR3 sequence: CASSLASSGRTSPYEQYF. Here the CDR3 DNA reads TGTGCCAGCAGCTTAGCGTCTAGCGGGAGGACTTCCCCCTACGAGCAGTACTTC.

This chain joins TRBV7-9 and TRBJ1-2; D possibly corresponds to TRBD1 (5 bases). The CDR3 is made up of 17 amino acids. The V and J ends lost 3 bases and 2 bases respectively, with 19 bases between them. CDR1 and CDR2 from the germline V gene are SEHNR and FQNEAQ (reference sequence). Written as DNA, the CDR3 is TGTGCCAGCAGCTTGTTGTCGTCGGGCAGGGAAAACTATGGCTACACCTTC. This translates into CASSLLSSGRENYGYTF.

The V and J genes are TRBV7-3 and TRBJ1-2; tentatively, D is TRBD1 (6 bases). Trimming took 2 bases from V and 8 from J, leaving 15 bases between them. This CDR3 contains 14 residues. The V gene's germline CDR1 is SGHTA and CDR2 FQGTGA. The CDR3 loop reads CASSLDGTSNGYTF. The DNA for the CDR3 is TGTGCCAGCAGCTTAGATGGGACATCGAACGGCTACACCTTC.

The chain is built from TRBV2 and TRBJ1-2, with a weak D call TRBD1 (5 bases). CDR1 SNHLY and CDR2 FYNNEI come from the germline V gene. V lost 5 bases, J lost 1 base, and 11 bases lay in between. The CDR3 totals 14 residues. The CDR3 nucleotides are TGTGCCAGCAGTTCGACGACAGTTAACTATGGCTACACCTTC. Protein: CASSSTTVNYGYTF.

The CDR3 DNA reads as TGTGCCAGCAGTACCCTGCGGGACAGGGGTAGTAGGACTAATGAAAAACTGTTTTTT. Amino acid sequence: CASSTLRDRGSRTNEKLFF. V and J are TRBV28 and TRBJ1-4, with 10 bases identical to TRBD1. The CDR3 consists of 19 residues. The ends lost 5 bases at V and 2 bases at J; junction bases unmatched: 14. Germline CDR1 is MDHEN and CDR2 is SYDVKM.

The rearrangement joins TRBV4-3 to TRBJ2-3, with 11 bases fitting TRBD2. With V trimmed by 2 bases and J by 6 bases, 4 bases remained unmatched. This CDR3 comprises 15 residues. The germline gives CDR1 LGHNA, CDR2 YSLEER. For the CDR3, the DNA is TGCGCCAGCAGCCAACAACCTAGCGGGAGGGATACGCAGTATTTT. Protein: CASSQQPSGRDTQYF.

V gene TRBV28 combines with J gene TRBJ1-2, with D possibly TRBD1 on 5 matching bases. V was clipped by 6 bases and J by 5 bases, with 10 bases between them. The CDR3 loop spans 12 amino acids. CDR1 and CDR2 (germline): MDHEN, SYDVKM. Here the CDR3 reads CASRRAGYGYTF. CDR3 nucleotide sequence: TGTGCCAGCAGACGAGCAGGGTATGGCTACACCTTC.

The chain uses TRBV7-3 and TRBJ2-1, with a weak D call TRBD2 (6 bases). Trimming took off 8 bases at V and 2 bases at J, with 13 bases between the two ends. This CDR3 has 14 residues. Germline V gene sequence: CDR1 SGHTA, CDR2 FQGTGA. This CDR3 reads CASGASAAYNEQFF. The CDR3 DNA is TGTGCCAGCGGGGCTAGCGCAGCCTACAATGAGCAGTTCTTC.

This clone was observed a single time. CDR3 DNA: TGTGCCAGCAGCCCGGGACTAGCGGGAGTCTCCGGGGAGCTGTTTTTT. Translated: CASSPGLAGVSGELFF. This chain links TRBV7-3 with TRBJ2-2; 14 nucleotides align to TRBD2. CDR1 and CDR2 from the germline V gene are SGHTA and FQGTGA. Germline trimming cut 5 bases from V and 6 bases from J; bases unmatched to any gene: 5. This CDR3 is 16 amino acids long.

The J gene is TRBJ2-4, the V gene TRBV7-8, with a weak D call TRBD1 (6 bases). The V end lost 3 bases, the J end lost 5 bases, and 11 bases lay between the germline ends. CDR1 SGHVS and CDR2 FQNEAQ come from the germline V gene. This CDR3 has 14 amino acids. The DNA for the CDR3 is TGTGCCAGCAGCTTCTCCAGGGGCCAAAACATTCAGTACTTC. It specifies CASSFSRGQNIQYF.

The CDR3 region is CATGEDRAPYEQYF. The CDR3 DNA reads TGTGCCACCGGCGAGGACAGGGCTCCCTACGAGCAGTACTTC. The chain recombines TRBV15 with TRBJ2-7, with 8 bases aligning to TRBD1. Germline V gene lookup returns CDR1 LNHNV and CDR2 YYDKDF (reference sequence). The V and J ends lost 8 bases and 2 bases, in that order; junction bases with no gene match: 8. The CDR3 sequence is 14 residues long.

V usage is TRBV5-1 and J usage is TRBJ2-7; TRBD2 might be the D (5 bases). This CDR3 spans 13 amino acids. Trimming pared 5 bases from V and 7 bases from J, leaving 16 bases between. Looked up from germline, CDR1 is SGHRS and CDR2 is YFSETQ. The CDR3: CASSLGETGEQYF. The CDR3 DNA reads TGCGCCAGCAGTCTGGGAGAGACGGGGGAGCAGTACTTC.

Concerning this clone: The same CDR3 also results from other DNA sequences found in this sample. The chain links TRBV5-1 to TRBJ2-5; D is unclear. This CDR3 contains 13 residues. Germline loops: CDR1 SGHRS, CDR2 YFSETQ. V lost 0 bases and J lost 4, with 7 bases in between. DNA of the CDR3: TGCGCCAGCAGCTTGGTTCGAGGAGAGACCCAGTACTTC. Translated, it gives CASSLVRGETQYF.

About this clone: Other nucleotide sequences from this sample produce the same CDR3. The chain joins TRBV6-5 to TRBJ2-2, with a possible D match to TRBD2 (5 bases). Trimming pared 6 bases from V and 5 bases from J, leaving 10 bases between. The CDR3 spans 13 residues. Germline V gene sequence: CDR1 MNHEY, CDR2 SVGAGI. CDR3 loop: CASRLRGTGELFF. Written as DNA, the CDR3 is TGTGCCAGCAGGCTTAGAGGGACCGGGGAGCTGTTTTTT.

The table lists this clone with a few counts. The chain is built from TRBV19 and TRBJ1-1, with unresolved D. Trimming cost V 7 bases and J 0 bases, with 6 bases left between them. Germline lookup yields CDR1 LNHDA and CDR2 SQIVND (reference sequence). The CDR3 length is 12 residues. The CDR3 sequence is CASNTMNTEAFF. In DNA, the CDR3 is TGTGCCAGTAACACCATGAACACTGAAGCTTTCTTT.

The chain combines TRBV5-1 with TRBJ2-7, with TRBD2 matching 9 bases. This CDR3 contains 15 residues. The germline V gene encodes CDR1 SGHRS and CDR2 YFSETQ. Trimming cost V 2 bases and J 2 bases; bases outside gene matches: 5. The CDR3 nucleotides are TGCGCCAGCAGCTTACGGACTAGCGTGGCCTACGAGCAGTACTTC. This encodes CASSLRTSVAYEQYF.

The CDR3 here is CASTFSSGDSRGETQYF. For the CDR3, the DNA is TGTGCCAGCACCTTTTCTAGCGGGGACTCGAGGGGAGAGACCCAGTACTTC. The chain links TRBV5-4 to TRBJ2-5; 9 bases are shared with TRBD2. The length of the CDR3 is 17 residues. CDR1 and CDR2 from the germline V gene are SGHNT and YYREEE (reference sequence). V dropped 6 bases and J dropped 4; count of bases not matched to a gene: 16.

This rearrangement joins TRBV30 to TRBJ1-3, with 11 bases that match TRBD1. Germline V gene lookup returns CDR1 GTSNPN and CDR2 SVGIG (reference sequence). CDR3 size: 15 residues. V lost 4 bases, J lost 2 bases, and 4 bases stayed unmatched. CDR3 coding DNA: TGTGCCTGGAATCCGGGACAGGGGGCTGGAAACACCATATATTTT. Amino acid sequence: CAWNPGQGAGNTIYF.

The V and J genes are TRBV28 and TRBJ2-3, with 7 bases lining up with TRBD2. Germline CDR1 reads MDHEN; CDR2 reads SYDVKM. The J segment lost 3 bases and the V segment lost 5 bases, leaving 11 bases of the junction unmatched. CDR3 size: 16 residues. The CDR3 spells CASSPLGERGTDTQYF. The CDR3 bases are TGTGCCAGCAGTCCCCTCGGAGAGCGGGGAACAGATACGCAGTATTTT.

This chain uses TRBV11-1 with TRBJ2-3; either TRBD1 or TRBD2 may fit D (5 bases each). The ends were cut back, 6 bases at V and 6 bases at J, with 22 bases in the middle. CDR3 length equals 16 residues. Looked up from germline, CDR1 is SGHAT and CDR2 is FQDESV (reference sequence). The CDR3 sequence: CASSSPNRLGTDTQYF. The CDR3 nucleotides read TGTGCCAGCAGTTCCCCAAATCGGTTAGGGACCGATACGCAGTATTTT.